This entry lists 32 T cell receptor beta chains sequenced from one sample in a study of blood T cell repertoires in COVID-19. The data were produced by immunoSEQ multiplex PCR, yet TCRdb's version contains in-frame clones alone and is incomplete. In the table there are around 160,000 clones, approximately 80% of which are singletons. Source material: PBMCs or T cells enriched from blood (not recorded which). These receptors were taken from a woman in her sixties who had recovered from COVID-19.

CDR3: CASNREEGGGYTF. The CDR3, as DNA: TGTGCCAGCAATCGGGAAGAGGGAGGTGGCTACACCTTC. The chain recombines TRBV2 with TRBJ1-2; D gene ambiguous. The CDR3 has 13 amino acids. The germline gives CDR1 SNHLY, CDR2 FYNNEI. Trimming removed 7 bases from V and 7 bases from J, with 16 bases in between.

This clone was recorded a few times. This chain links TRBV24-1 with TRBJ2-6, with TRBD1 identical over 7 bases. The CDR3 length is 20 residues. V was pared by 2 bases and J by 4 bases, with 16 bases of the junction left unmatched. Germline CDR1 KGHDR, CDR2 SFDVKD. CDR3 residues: CATSDCKAARGSNGANVLTF. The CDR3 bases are TGTGCCACCAGTGATTGCAAGGCGGCCAGGGGGTCGAACGGGGCCAACGTCCTGACTTTC.

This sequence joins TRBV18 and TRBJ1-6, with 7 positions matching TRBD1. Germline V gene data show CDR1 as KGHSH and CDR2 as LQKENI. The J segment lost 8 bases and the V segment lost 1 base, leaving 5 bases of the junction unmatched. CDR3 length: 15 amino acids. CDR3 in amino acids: CASSPRGQGDSPLHF. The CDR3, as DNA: TGTGCCAGCTCACCACGGGGCCAGGGGGATTCACCCCTCCACTTT.

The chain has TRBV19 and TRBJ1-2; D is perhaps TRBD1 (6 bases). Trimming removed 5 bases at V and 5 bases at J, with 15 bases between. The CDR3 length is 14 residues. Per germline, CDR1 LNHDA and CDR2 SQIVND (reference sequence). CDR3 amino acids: CASSAPGHPYGYTF. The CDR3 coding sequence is TGTGCCAGTAGTGCTCCGGGACACCCTTATGGCTACACCTTC.

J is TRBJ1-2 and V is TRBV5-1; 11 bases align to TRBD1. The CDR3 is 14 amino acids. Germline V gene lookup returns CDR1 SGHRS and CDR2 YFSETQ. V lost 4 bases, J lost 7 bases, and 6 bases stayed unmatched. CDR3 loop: CASSPGQGAGGYTF. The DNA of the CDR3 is TGCGCCAGCAGCCCCGGACAGGGGGCAGGTGGCTACACCTTC.

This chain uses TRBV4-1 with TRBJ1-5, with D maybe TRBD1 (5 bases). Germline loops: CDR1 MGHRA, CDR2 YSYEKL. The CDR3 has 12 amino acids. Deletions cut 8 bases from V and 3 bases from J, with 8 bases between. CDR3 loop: CASGGLNQPQHF. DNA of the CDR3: TGCGCCAGCGGGGGACTCAATCAGCCCCAGCATTTT.

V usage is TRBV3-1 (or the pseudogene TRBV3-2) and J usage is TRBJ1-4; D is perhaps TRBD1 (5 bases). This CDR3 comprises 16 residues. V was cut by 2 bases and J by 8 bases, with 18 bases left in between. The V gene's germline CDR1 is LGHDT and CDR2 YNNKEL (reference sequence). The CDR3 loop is CASSQNPGGVREKLFF. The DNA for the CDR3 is TGTGCCAGCAGCCAAAACCCCGGGGGAGTTAGAGAAAAACTGTTTTTT.

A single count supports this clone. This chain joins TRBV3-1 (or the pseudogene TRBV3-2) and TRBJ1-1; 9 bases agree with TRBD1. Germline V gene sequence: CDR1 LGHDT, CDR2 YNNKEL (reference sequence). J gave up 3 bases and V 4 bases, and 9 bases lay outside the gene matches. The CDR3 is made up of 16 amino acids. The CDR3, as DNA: TGTGCCAGCAGCCTAAGGACAGGGGCGAGGGACACTGAAGCTTTCTTT. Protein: CASSLRTGARDTEAFF.

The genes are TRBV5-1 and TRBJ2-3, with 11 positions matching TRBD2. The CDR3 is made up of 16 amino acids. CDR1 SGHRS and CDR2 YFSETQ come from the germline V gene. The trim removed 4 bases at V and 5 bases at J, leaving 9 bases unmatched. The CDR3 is CASSRPSGGQGDTQYF. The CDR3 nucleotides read TGCGCCAGCAGCCGACCTAGCGGGGGGCAGGGAGATACGCAGTATTTT.

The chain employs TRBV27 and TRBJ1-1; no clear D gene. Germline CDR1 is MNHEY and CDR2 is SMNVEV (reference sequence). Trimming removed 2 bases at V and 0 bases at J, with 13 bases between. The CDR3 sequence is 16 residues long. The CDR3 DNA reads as TGTGCCAGCAGTTTACTGGGAGGGTTTATGAACACTGAAGCTTTCTTT. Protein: CASSLLGGFMNTEAFF.

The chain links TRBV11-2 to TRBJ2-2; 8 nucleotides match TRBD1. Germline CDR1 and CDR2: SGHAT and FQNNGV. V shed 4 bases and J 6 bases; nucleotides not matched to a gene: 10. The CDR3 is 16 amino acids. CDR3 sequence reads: CASSSRWTGRPGELFF. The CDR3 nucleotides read TGTGCCAGCAGCTCCAGGTGGACAGGGAGGCCCGGGGAGCTGTTTTTT.

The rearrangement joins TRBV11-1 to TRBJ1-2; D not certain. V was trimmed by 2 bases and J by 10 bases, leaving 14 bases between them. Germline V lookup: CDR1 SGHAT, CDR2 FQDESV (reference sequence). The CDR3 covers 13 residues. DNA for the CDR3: TGTGCCAGCAGCTTACGGGGAAGCGAGGTCTACACCTTC. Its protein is CASSLRGSEVYTF.

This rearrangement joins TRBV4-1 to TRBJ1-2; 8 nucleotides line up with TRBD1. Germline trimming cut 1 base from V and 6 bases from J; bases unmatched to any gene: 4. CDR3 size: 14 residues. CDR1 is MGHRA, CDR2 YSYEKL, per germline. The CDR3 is CASSQVTGVNGYTF. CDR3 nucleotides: TGCGCCAGCAGCCAAGTGACAGGGGTGAATGGCTACACCTTC.

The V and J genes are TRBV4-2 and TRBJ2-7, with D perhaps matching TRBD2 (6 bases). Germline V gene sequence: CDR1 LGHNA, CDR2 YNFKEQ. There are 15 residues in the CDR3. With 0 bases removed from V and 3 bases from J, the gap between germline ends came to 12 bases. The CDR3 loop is CASSQDSGEGYEQYF. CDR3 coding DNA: TGTGCCAGCAGCCAAGATTCGGGGGAAGGCTACGAGCAGTACTTC.

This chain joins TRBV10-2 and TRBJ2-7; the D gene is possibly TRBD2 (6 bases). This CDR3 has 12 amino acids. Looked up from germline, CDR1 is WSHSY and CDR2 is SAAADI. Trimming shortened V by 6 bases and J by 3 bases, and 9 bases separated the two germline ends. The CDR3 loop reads CASSGSGYEQYF. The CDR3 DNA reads TGCGCCAGCAGCGGTAGCGGCTACGAGCAGTACTTC.

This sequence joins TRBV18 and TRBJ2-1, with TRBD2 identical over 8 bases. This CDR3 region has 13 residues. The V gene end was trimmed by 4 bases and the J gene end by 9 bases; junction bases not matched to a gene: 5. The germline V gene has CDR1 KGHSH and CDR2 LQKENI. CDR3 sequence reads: CASSRGLAAEQFF. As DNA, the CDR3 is TGTGCCAGCTCACGAGGACTAGCCGCTGAGCAGTTCTTC.

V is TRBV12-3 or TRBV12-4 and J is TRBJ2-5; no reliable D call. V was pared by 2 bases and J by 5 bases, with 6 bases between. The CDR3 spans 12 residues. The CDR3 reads CASSLFSETQYF. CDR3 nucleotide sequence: TGTGCCAGCAGTTTATTCTCTGAGACCCAGTACTTC.

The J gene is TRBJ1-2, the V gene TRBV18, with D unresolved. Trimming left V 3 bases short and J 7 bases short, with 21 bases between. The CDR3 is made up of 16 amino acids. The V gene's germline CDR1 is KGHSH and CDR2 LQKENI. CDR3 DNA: TGTGCCAGCTCACCGATCTTTCCCGACCGCGGAGGTGGCTACACCTTC. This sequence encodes CASSPIFPDRGGGYTF.

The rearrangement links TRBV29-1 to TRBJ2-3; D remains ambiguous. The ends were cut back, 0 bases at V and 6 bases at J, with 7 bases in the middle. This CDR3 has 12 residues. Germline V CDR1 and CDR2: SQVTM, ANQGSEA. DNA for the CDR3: TGCAGCGTTGAAGAATCAATGGATACGCAGTATTTT. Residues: CSVEESMDTQYF.

As DNA, the CDR3 is TGTGCCAGCAGCTTATCCGGGACAGGGAGTAATCAGCCCCAGCATTTT. Its protein is CASSLSGTGSNQPQHF. This chain connects TRBV5-6 to TRBJ1-5, with 9 bases matching TRBD1. The CDR3 is made up of 16 amino acids. The germline gives CDR1 SGHDT, CDR2 YYEEEE. Trimming cost V 2 bases and J 4 bases; bases outside gene matches: 7.

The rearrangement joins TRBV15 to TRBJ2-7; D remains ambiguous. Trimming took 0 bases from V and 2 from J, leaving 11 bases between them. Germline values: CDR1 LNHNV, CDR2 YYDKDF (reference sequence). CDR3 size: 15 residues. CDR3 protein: CATSREKLTTYEQYF. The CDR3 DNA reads TGTGCCACCAGCAGAGAAAAGCTGACAACCTACGAGCAGTACTTC.

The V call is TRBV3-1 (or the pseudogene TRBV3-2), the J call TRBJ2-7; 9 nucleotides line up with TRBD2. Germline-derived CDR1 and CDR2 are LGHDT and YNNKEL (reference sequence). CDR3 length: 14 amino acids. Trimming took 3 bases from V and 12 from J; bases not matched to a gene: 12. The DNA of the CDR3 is TGTGCCAGCAGCCAGACTTGGGGAGAGCGGGAGGTGTACTTC. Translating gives CASSQTWGEREVYF.

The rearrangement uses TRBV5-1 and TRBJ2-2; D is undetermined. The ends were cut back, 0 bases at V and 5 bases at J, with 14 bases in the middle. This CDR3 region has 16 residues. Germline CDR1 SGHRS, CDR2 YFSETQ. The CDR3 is CASSLEWQVTTGELFF. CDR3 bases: TGCGCCAGCAGCTTGGAGTGGCAGGTTACGACCGGGGAGCTGTTTTTT.

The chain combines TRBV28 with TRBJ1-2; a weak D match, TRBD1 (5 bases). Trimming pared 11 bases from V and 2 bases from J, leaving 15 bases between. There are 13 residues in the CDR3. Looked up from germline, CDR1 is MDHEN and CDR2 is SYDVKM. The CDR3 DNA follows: TGTGCCGCCGGGGGGACGGTCAACTATGGCTACACCTTC. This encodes CAAGGTVNYGYTF.

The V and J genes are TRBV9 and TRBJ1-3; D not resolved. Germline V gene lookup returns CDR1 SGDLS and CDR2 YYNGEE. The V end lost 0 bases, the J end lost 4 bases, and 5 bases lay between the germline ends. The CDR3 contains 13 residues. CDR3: CASSVGHGNTIYF. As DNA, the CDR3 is TGTGCCAGCAGCGTAGGGCACGGAAACACCATATATTTT.

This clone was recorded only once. The CDR3 loop is CASSLRLAGGETQYF. Written as DNA, the CDR3 is TGTGCCAGCAGCCTCAGACTAGCGGGAGGAGAGACCCAGTACTTC. This chain connects TRBV4-2 to TRBJ2-5; 13 positions match TRBD2. V trimming: 4 bases; J trimming: 4 bases; junction bases outside the gene matches: 3. The CDR3 has 15 amino acids. Germline V gene lookup returns CDR1 LGHNA and CDR2 YNFKEQ.

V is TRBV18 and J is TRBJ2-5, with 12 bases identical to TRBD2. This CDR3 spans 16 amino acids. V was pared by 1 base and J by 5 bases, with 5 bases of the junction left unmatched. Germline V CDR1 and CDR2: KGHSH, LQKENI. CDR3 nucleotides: TGTGCCAGCTCACCACGGCGACTAGCGGGAGTGGAGACCCAGTACTTC. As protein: CASSPRRLAGVETQYF. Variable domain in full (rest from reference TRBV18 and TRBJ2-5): NAGVMQNPRHLVRRRGQEARLRCSPMKGHSHVYWYRQLPEEGLKFMVYLQKENIIDESGMPKERFSAEFPKEGPSILRIQQVVRGDSAAYFCASSPRRLAGVETQYFGPGTRLLVL.

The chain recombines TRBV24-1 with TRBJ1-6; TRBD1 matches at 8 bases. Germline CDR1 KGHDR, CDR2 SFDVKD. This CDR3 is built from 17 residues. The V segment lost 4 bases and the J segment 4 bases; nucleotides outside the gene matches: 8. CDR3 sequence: CATSDRDRFSYNSPLHF. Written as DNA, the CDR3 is TGTGCCACCAGTGACAGGGACAGGTTTTCGTATAATTCACCCCTCCACTTT.

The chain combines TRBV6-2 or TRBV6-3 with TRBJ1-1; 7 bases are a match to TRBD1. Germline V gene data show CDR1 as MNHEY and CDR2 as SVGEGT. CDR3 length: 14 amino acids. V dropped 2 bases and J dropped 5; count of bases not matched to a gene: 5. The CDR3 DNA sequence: TGTGCCAGCAGTTACACGGCAGGGGGGACTGAAGCTTTCTTT. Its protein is CASSYTAGGTEAFF.

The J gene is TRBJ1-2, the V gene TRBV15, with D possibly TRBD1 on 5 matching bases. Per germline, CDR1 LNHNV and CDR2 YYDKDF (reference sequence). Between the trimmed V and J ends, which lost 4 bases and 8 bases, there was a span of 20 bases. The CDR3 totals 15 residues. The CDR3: CATSIRRGSGGGYTF. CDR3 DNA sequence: TGTGCCACCAGCATCCGTCGGGGGTCGGGTGGCGGCTACACCTTC.

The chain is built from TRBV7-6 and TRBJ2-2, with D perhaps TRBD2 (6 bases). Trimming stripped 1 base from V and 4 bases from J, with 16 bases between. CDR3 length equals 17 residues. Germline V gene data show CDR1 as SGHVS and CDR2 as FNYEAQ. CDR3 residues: CASSLGVGRGTTGELFF. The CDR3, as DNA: TGTGCCAGCAGCTTAGGGGTTGGACGCGGGACCACCGGGGAGCTGTTTTTT.

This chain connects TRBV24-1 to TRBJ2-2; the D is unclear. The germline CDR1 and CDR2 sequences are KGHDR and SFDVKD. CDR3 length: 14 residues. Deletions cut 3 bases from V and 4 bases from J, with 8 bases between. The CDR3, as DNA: TGTGCCACCAGTGATGCCCTAGTCACCGGGGAGCTGTTTTTT. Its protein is CATSDALVTGELFF.